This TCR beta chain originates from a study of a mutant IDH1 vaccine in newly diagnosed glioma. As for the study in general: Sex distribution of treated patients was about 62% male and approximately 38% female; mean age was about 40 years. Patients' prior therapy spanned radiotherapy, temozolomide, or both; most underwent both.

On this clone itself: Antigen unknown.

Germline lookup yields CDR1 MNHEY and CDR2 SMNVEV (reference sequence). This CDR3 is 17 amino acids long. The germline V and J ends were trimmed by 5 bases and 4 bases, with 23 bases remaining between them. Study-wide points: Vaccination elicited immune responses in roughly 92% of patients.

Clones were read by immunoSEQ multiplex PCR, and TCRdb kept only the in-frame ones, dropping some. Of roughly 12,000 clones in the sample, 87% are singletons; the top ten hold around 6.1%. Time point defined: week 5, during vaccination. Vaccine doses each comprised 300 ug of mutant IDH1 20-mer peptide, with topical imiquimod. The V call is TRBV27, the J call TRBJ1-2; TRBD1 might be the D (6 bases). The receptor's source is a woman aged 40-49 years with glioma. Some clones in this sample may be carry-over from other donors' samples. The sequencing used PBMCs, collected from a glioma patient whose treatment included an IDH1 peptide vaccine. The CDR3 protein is CASSPAGTHHRLYGYTF. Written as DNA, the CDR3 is TGTGCCAGCAGTCCCGCCGGGACACACCACCGCCTCTATGGCTACACCTTC.